The rows below give T cell receptor beta chains drawn from one sample of a study of blood T cell repertoires in COVID-19. Only in-frame clones appear in the TCRdb table, and some are missing; sequencing was by immunoSEQ multiplex PCR. The sample lists around 97,000 clones; approximately 84% were seen once. The specimen was peripheral blood. All receptors come from a man aged 65-85 years with acute or convalescent COVID-19. The CDR3 runs from the conserved cysteine through the conserved F or W. The order of the fields is CDR3 protein, CDR3 DNA, clone size, J gene, D gene, V gene. A D gene is named only where the DNA matches it firmly. The size of a clone is reported for some rows only, either as once, few or many, or as a class for expanded clones.

CDR3 protein: CASSPYGLAGGTSTDTQYF
CDR3 DNA: TGTGCCAGCAGCCCCTACGGACTAGCGGGAGGTACTAGCACAGATACGCAGTATTTT
clone size: NA
J gene: TRBJ2-3
D gene: TRBD2
V gene: TRBV28

CDR3 protein: CASSAGTGATEAFF
CDR3 DNA: TGTGCCAGCAGCGCCGGGACAGGGGCCACTGAAGCTTTCTTT
clone size: NA
J gene: TRBJ1-1
D gene: TRBD1
V gene: TRBV7-9

CDR3 protein: CASSNLGAYNEQFF
CDR3 DNA: TGTGCCAGCAGCAACCTGGGGGCATACAATGAGCAGTTCTTC
clone size: NA
J gene: TRBJ2-1
D gene: NA
V gene: TRBV7-3

CDR3 protein: CSASQTYREPPLHF
CDR3 DNA: TGCAGTGCTAGTCAAACGTACCGGGAGCCTCCCCTCCACTTT
clone size: NA
J gene: TRBJ1-6
D gene: NA
V gene: TRBV20-1

CDR3 protein: CASSFGQNTEAFF
CDR3 DNA: TGTGCCAGCAGTTTCGGACAGAACACTGAAGCTTTCTTT
clone size: NA
J gene: TRBJ1-1
D gene: NA
V gene: TRBV27

CDR3 protein: CASSLTPQETQYF
CDR3 DNA: TGTGCCAGCAGCTTGACTCCCCAAGAGACCCAGTACTTC
clone size: NA
J gene: TRBJ2-5
D gene: NA
V gene: TRBV7-2

CDR3 protein: CASSPLAGVQETQYF
CDR3 DNA: TGTGCCAGCAGCCCACTAGCGGGGGTCCAAGAGACCCAGTACTTC
clone size: NA
J gene: TRBJ2-5
D gene: TRBD2
V gene: TRBV7-9

CDR3 protein: CASSHLHRDRTNTGELFF
CDR3 DNA: TGCGCCAGCAGCCACCTCCACCGGGACAGGACGAACACCGGGGAGCTGTTTTTT
clone size: NA
J gene: TRBJ2-2
D gene: TRBD1
V gene: TRBV4-1

CDR3 protein: CASSLGGSGGIYEQYF
CDR3 DNA: TGTGCCAGCAGTTTAGGGGGGTCAGGGGGAATCTACGAGCAGTACTTC
clone size: NA
J gene: TRBJ2-7
D gene: NA
V gene: TRBV27

CDR3 protein: CAWRHAGTAYGYTF
CDR3 DNA: TGTGCCTGGAGACATGCCGGGACAGCCTATGGCTACACCTTC
clone size: NA
J gene: TRBJ1-2
D gene: TRBD1
V gene: TRBV30

CDR3 protein: CASSPATGGTGTGELFF
CDR3 DNA: TGTGCCAGCTCACCAGCGACAGGGGGCACGGGCACCGGGGAGCTGTTTTTT
clone size: NA
J gene: TRBJ2-2
D gene: TRBD1
V gene: TRBV18

CDR3 protein: CASSLQGTEAFF
CDR3 DNA: TGTGCCAGCAGCCTCCAGGGCACTGAAGCTTTCTTT
clone size: NA
J gene: TRBJ1-1
D gene: NA
V gene: TRBV11-2

CDR3 protein: CASSQGDYGYTF
CDR3 DNA: TGTGCCAGCAGCCAAGGCGACTATGGCTACACCTTC
clone size: NA
J gene: TRBJ1-2
D gene: NA
V gene: TRBV3-1/TRBV3-2

CDR3 protein: CASSLFGTGRYDYGYTF
CDR3 DNA: TGTGCCAGCAGTTTATTCGGGACAGGGCGGTACGACTATGGCTACACCTTC
clone size: NA
J gene: TRBJ1-2
D gene: TRBD1
V gene: TRBV28

CDR3 protein: CASSSQGITDTQYF
CDR3 DNA: TGTGCCAGCTCATCGCAGGGGATCACAGATACGCAGTATTTT
clone size: NA
J gene: TRBJ2-3
D gene: NA
V gene: TRBV18

CDR3 protein: CASSLVGSSYNEQFF
CDR3 DNA: TGTGCCAGCAGCTTAGTTGGGAGCTCCTACAATGAGCAGTTCTTC
clone size: NA
J gene: TRBJ2-1
D gene: NA
V gene: TRBV7-3

CDR3 protein: CASSLGGVSGSGTGELFF
CDR3 DNA: TGCGCCAGCAGCCTGGGCGGAGTTAGCGGGAGTGGGACCGGGGAGCTGTTTTTT
clone size: NA
J gene: TRBJ2-2
D gene: TRBD2
V gene: TRBV5-1

CDR3 protein: CASSQVLGAYEQFF
CDR3 DNA: TGCGCCAGCAGCCAAGTTCTGGGGGCCTATGAGCAGTTCTTC
clone size: few
J gene: TRBJ2-1
D gene: NA
V gene: TRBV4-1

CDR3 protein: CASNGGEGPYEQYF
CDR3 DNA: TGTGCCAGCAACGGAGGGGAGGGCCCCTACGAGCAGTACTTC
clone size: NA
J gene: TRBJ2-7
D gene: TRBD2
V gene: TRBV7-9

CDR3 protein: CASTQTPSLAGESKNIQYF
CDR3 DNA: TGTGCCAGTACCCAAACCCCCTCTCTAGCGGGAGAATCCAAAAACATTCAGTACTTC
clone size: NA
J gene: TRBJ2-4
D gene: TRBD2
V gene: TRBV18

CDR3 protein: CAISEGSGGRSENIQYF
CDR3 DNA: TGTGCCATCAGTGAGGGGTCAGGGGGCCGGTCGGAAAACATTCAGTACTTC
clone size: NA
J gene: TRBJ2-4
D gene: TRBD1
V gene: TRBV10-3

CDR3 protein: CASRVRGTEFNQPQHF
CDR3 DNA: TGTGCTAGCAGAGTTAGGGGGACGGAGTTCAATCAGCCCCAGCATTTT
clone size: NA
J gene: TRBJ1-5
D gene: NA
V gene: TRBV7-7

CDR3 protein: CASSLRPTSYEQYF
CDR3 DNA: TGTGCCAGCAGCTTACGGCCGACTAGCTACGAGCAGTACTTC
clone size: NA
J gene: TRBJ2-7
D gene: NA
V gene: TRBV11-2

CDR3 protein: CASSSGLAGITGELFF
CDR3 DNA: TGCGCCAGCAGCTCGGGACTAGCGGGAATTACCGGGGAGCTGTTTTTT
clone size: NA
J gene: TRBJ2-2
D gene: TRBD2
V gene: TRBV5-1

CDR3 protein: CASRVRVQETQYF
CDR3 DNA: TGTGCCAGCAGGGTGCGGGTCCAAGAGACCCAGTACTTC
clone size: NA
J gene: TRBJ2-5
D gene: NA
V gene: TRBV2

CDR3 protein: CASSLFREQYF
CDR3 DNA: TGTGCCAGCAGTTTATTCCGCGAGCAGTACTTC
clone size: NA
J gene: TRBJ2-7
D gene: NA
V gene: TRBV28

CDR3 protein: CASSSSSVGDTQYF
CDR3 DNA: TGCGCCAGCAGCAGCAGTAGCGTCGGAGATACGCAGTATTTT
clone size: NA
J gene: TRBJ2-3
D gene: NA
V gene: TRBV5-1

CDR3 protein: CASSPGQGHLSYEQYF
CDR3 DNA: TGTGCCAGCAGTCCTGGACAGGGGCACCTCTCCTACGAGCAGTACTTC
clone size: few
J gene: TRBJ2-7
D gene: TRBD1
V gene: TRBV5-4

CDR3 protein: CASALAGGVGELFF
CDR3 DNA: TGTGCCAGCGCCCTAGCGGGGGGGGTCGGGGAGCTGTTTTTT
clone size: once
J gene: TRBJ2-2
D gene: TRBD2
V gene: TRBV2

CDR3 protein: CASSDYRESTQYF
CDR3 DNA: TGTGCCAGCAGTGACTACAGGGAAAGTACGCAGTATTTT
clone size: NA
J gene: TRBJ2-3
D gene: NA
V gene: TRBV6-4

CDR3 protein: CASSLRESGTGELFF
CDR3 DNA: TGTGCCAGCAGCCTACGGGAGAGTGGCACCGGGGAGCTGTTTTTT
clone size: NA
J gene: TRBJ2-2
D gene: NA
V gene: TRBV7-8

CDR3 protein: CASSSPGQGHYGYTF
CDR3 DNA: TGCGCCAGCAGCTCCCCGGGACAGGGGCACTATGGCTACACCTTC
clone size: NA
J gene: TRBJ1-2
D gene: TRBD1
V gene: TRBV5-1

CDR3 protein: CASSEVAGYNEQFF
CDR3 DNA: TGTGCCAGCAGTGAAGTTGCGGGATACAATGAGCAGTTCTTC
clone size: once
J gene: TRBJ2-1
D gene: NA
V gene: TRBV6-1

CDR3 protein: CASSQTGGQGNTIYF
CDR3 DNA: TGTGCCAGCAGCCAGACGGGGGGGCAAGGAAACACCATATATTTT
clone size: NA
J gene: TRBJ1-3
D gene: NA
V gene: TRBV7-9

CDR3 protein: CASWGTGAHYGYTF
CDR3 DNA: TGTGCCAGCTGGGGGACAGGGGCTCACTATGGCTACACCTTC
clone size: NA
J gene: TRBJ1-2
D gene: TRBD1
V gene: TRBV28

CDR3 protein: CASSFMGLAGPGTQYF
CDR3 DNA: TGTGCCAGCAGTTTTATGGGACTAGCGGGGCCTGGGACCCAGTACTTC
clone size: NA
J gene: TRBJ2-5
D gene: TRBD2
V gene: TRBV28

CDR3 protein: CASSFEWGGSGNTIYF
CDR3 DNA: TGTGCCAGCAGCTTCGAATGGGGGGGCTCTGGAAACACCATATATTTT
clone size: NA
J gene: TRBJ1-3
D gene: NA
V gene: TRBV7-8

CDR3 protein: CASSLAVAGRTDTQYF
CDR3 DNA: TGTGCCAGCAGCTTAGCGGTAGCGGGGAGAACAGATACGCAGTATTTT
clone size: NA
J gene: TRBJ2-3
D gene: TRBD2
V gene: TRBV7-2

CDR3 protein: CASSLSQASGNTIYF
CDR3 DNA: TGTGCTAGCAGCTTATCACAGGCCTCTGGAAACACCATATATTTT
clone size: NA
J gene: TRBJ1-3
D gene: NA
V gene: TRBV7-7

CDR3 protein: CASSEGSLSGYTF
CDR3 DNA: TGTGCCAGCAGTGAAGGTTCTCTTAGCGGCTACACCTTC
clone size: NA
J gene: TRBJ1-2
D gene: NA
V gene: TRBV12-3/TRBV12-4

CDR3 protein: CASSQVTRGNTEAFF
CDR3 DNA: TGTGCCAGCAGCCAAGTGACGAGAGGGAACACTGAAGCTTTCTTT
clone size: NA
J gene: TRBJ1-1
D gene: NA
V gene: TRBV3-1/TRBV3-2

CDR3 protein: CASLTAGQPQHF
CDR3 DNA: TGTGCCAGCCTGACAGCTGGTCAGCCCCAGCATTTT
clone size: NA
J gene: TRBJ1-5
D gene: NA
V gene: TRBV28

CDR3 protein: CASSPLPSGGTDTQYF
CDR3 DNA: TGTGCCAGCTCACCACTCCCTAGCGGGGGCACAGATACGCAGTATTTT
clone size: once
J gene: TRBJ2-3
D gene: TRBD2
V gene: TRBV18

CDR3 protein: CASSDRTGEAFF
CDR3 DNA: TGTGCCAGCAGCGACAGGACAGGTGAAGCTTTCTTT
clone size: once
J gene: TRBJ1-1
D gene: TRBD1
V gene: TRBV7-2

CDR3 protein: CASSIEGAAHYTF
CDR3 DNA: TGCGCCAGCAGCATTGAGGGGGCAGCCCACTACACCTTC
clone size: once
J gene: TRBJ1-2
D gene: TRBD1
V gene: TRBV5-1

CDR3 protein: CASSRGLQNTEAFF
CDR3 DNA: TGTGCCAGCAGTCGGGGACTCCAGAACACTGAAGCTTTCTTT
clone size: NA
J gene: TRBJ1-1
D gene: NA
V gene: TRBV6-5

CDR3 protein: CASSYGQGSGNTIYF
CDR3 DNA: TGTGCCAGCAGTTACGGTCAGGGATCTGGAAACACCATATATTTT
clone size: NA
J gene: TRBJ1-3
D gene: NA
V gene: TRBV6-5

CDR3 protein: CAWSLSTDTQYF
CDR3 DNA: TGTGCCTGGAGTCTAAGCACAGATACGCAGTATTTT
clone size: NA
J gene: TRBJ2-3
D gene: NA
V gene: TRBV30

CDR3 protein: CSVTGLAGNQGHGELFF
CDR3 DNA: TGCAGCGTTACGGGACTAGCGGGAAACCAAGGGCACGGGGAGCTGTTTTTT
clone size: NA
J gene: TRBJ2-2
D gene: TRBD2
V gene: TRBV29-1

CDR3 protein: CASSFRTGGSHNEQFF
CDR3 DNA: TGTGCCAGCAGCTTCCGGACAGGGGGATCCCACAATGAGCAGTTCTTC
clone size: NA
J gene: TRBJ2-1
D gene: TRBD1
V gene: TRBV5-6

CDR3 protein: CASSEQGQAVETQYF
CDR3 DNA: TGTGCCAGCAGTGAACAGGGGCAGGCAGTAGAGACCCAGTACTTC
clone size: NA
J gene: TRBJ2-5
D gene: NA
V gene: TRBV2

CDR3 protein: CASSLEGDFSNQPQHF
CDR3 DNA: TGTGCCAGCAGCTTGGAGGGGGATTTTAGCAATCAGCCCCAGCATTTT
clone size: NA
J gene: TRBJ1-5
D gene: NA
V gene: TRBV5-6

CDR3 protein: CASSPYRGEETQYF
CDR3 DNA: TGTGCCAGCAGCCCTTACAGGGGGGAGGAGACCCAGTACTTC
clone size: NA
J gene: TRBJ2-5
D gene: TRBD1
V gene: TRBV3-1/TRBV3-2

CDR3 protein: CASSPESGGRTEAFF
CDR3 DNA: TGTGCCAGCTCACCTGAGAGCGGAGGTCGGACTGAAGCTTTCTTT
clone size: NA
J gene: TRBJ1-1
D gene: NA
V gene: TRBV18

CDR3 protein: CASSLWGASGRWMGTDTQYF
CDR3 DNA: TGTGCCAGCAGTTTATGGGGGGCTAGCGGGAGATGGATGGGCACAGATACGCAGTATTTT
clone size: NA
J gene: TRBJ2-3
D gene: TRBD2
V gene: TRBV27

CDR3 protein: CASSLVAGGFTDTQYF
CDR3 DNA: TGTGCCAGCAGCTTAGTTGCGGGAGGGTTCACAGATACGCAGTATTTT
clone size: NA
J gene: TRBJ2-3
D gene: TRBD2
V gene: TRBV11-2

CDR3 protein: CASSVGQGGDYGYTF
CDR3 DNA: TGTGCCAGCAGCGTGGGACAGGGTGGGGACTATGGCTACACCTTC
clone size: NA
J gene: TRBJ1-2
D gene: TRBD1
V gene: TRBV9

CDR3 protein: CASSSSDRDETQYF
CDR3 DNA: TGTGCCAGCAGTTCCTCGGACAGGGACGAGACCCAGTACTTC
clone size: NA
J gene: TRBJ2-5
D gene: TRBD1
V gene: TRBV28

CDR3 protein: CASSISTNYGYTF
CDR3 DNA: TGTGCCAGTAGTATTTCTACTAACTATGGCTACACCTTC
clone size: few
J gene: TRBJ1-2
D gene: NA
V gene: TRBV19